A single sample gave rise to the 31 T cell receptor beta chains below, sequenced in a study. Cells sorted as Tregs were CD4+, CD25+ and CD127-/low. TCRdb fed the 5' RACE reads into MiXCR, producing one record per CDR3 protein. The table records 9,000 to 10,000 distinct CDR3 sequences, approximately 14% of them present only once. Sequencing was done on a sample of Tregs sorted from blood. The receptor source for this set is a female donor with breast cancer.

This clonotype was detected many times. The chain is built from TRBV9 and TRBJ1-1; D unclear. V shed 1 base and J shed 1 base, with 8 bases lying between them. The CDR3 is made up of 14 amino acids. Germline CDR1 is SGDLS and CDR2 is YYNGEE. The CDR3 sequence: CASSVQPTNTEAFF. CDR3 in DNA: TGTGCCAGCAGCGTACAGCCGACGAACACTGAAGCTTTCTTT. Full variable domain (missing parts from reference TRBV9 and TRBJ1-1): DSGVTQTPKHLITATGQRVTLRCSPRSGDLSVYWYQQSLDQGLQFLIQYYNGEERAKGNILERFSAQQFPDLHSELNLSSLELGDSALYFCASSVQPTNTEAFFGQGTRLTVV.

This clonotype is medium-sized. The chain combines TRBV12-3 or TRBV12-4 with TRBJ2-1, with TRBD2 as a possible D gene (7 bases). Trimming removed 8 bases at V and 4 bases at J, with 18 bases between. There are 15 residues in the CDR3. The chain's CDR3 is CASEKSGGRYNEQFF. The DNA of the CDR3 is TGTGCCAGCGAAAAGTCGGGGGGCCGGTACAATGAGCAGTTCTTC.

Remarks on this clonotype: A much larger clone sits a single nucleotide away, making a read error possible. The CDR3 does not close with the conserved phenylalanine or tryptophan, likely indicating a read error. V and J are TRBV20-1 and TRBJ1-3; the match to TRBD1 covers 9 bases. Germline V gene data show CDR1 as DFQATT and CDR2 as SNEGSKA (reference sequence). CDR3 length equals 14 residues. The ends lost 2 bases at V and 9 bases at J; junction bases unmatched: 8. The CDR3 sequence is CSARTSATGGTIYL. The CDR3, as DNA: TGCAGTGCTAGAACCTCCGCGACAGGGGGCACCATATATCTT.

This clonotype is labeled as medium-sized (0.01 to 0.1%). This chain links TRBV28 with TRBJ2-3, with D perhaps matching TRBD1 (7 bases). The germline CDR1 and CDR2 sequences are MDHEN and SYDVKM. Trimming cost V 6 bases and J 4 bases, with 14 bases left between them. The CDR3 contains 14 residues. The CDR3 here is CASRPQGGPDTQYF. The CDR3 DNA reads TGTGCCAGCAGACCGCAGGGGGGCCCAGATACGCAGTATTTT.

By share, this clonotype counts as medium-sized (0.01 to 0.1%). J is TRBJ2-7 and V is TRBV12-3 or TRBV12-4; TRBD1 matches at 7 bases. The trim removed 2 bases at V and 5 bases at J, leaving 3 bases unmatched. The CDR3 length is 13 residues. CDR3 nucleotide sequence: TGTGCCAGCAGTTTAACAGGGGCGGACGAGCAGTACTTC. Amino acids: CASSLTGADEQYF.

Ten or more counts support this clonotype. V gene TRBV24-1 combines with J gene TRBJ1-5, with a weak D call TRBD1 (6 bases). Trimming removed 6 bases at V and 1 base at J, with 18 bases between. This CDR3 region has 17 residues. CDR1 is KGHDR, CDR2 SFDVKD, per germline. The CDR3: CATSSGQLGSSNQPQHF. Written as DNA, the CDR3 is TGTGCCACCAGTTCCGGACAGCTCGGCTCCAGCAATCAGCCCCAGCATTTT.

V usage is TRBV24-1 and J usage is TRBJ2-5, with 7 bases identical to TRBD1. The CDR3 has 14 amino acids. Germline V gene data show CDR1 as KGHDR and CDR2 as SFDVKD. J lost 4 bases, V lost 3 bases, and 4 bases had no gene match. CDR3 in amino acids: CATSDTRGRETQYF. The CDR3 DNA reads as TGTGCCACCAGTGATACCAGGGGGAGAGAGACCCAGTACTTC.

This clonotype ranks as medium-sized. V and J are TRBV5-1 and TRBJ2-5, with 9 bases that match TRBD2. Trimming removed 4 bases from V and 1 base from J; junction bases left unmatched: 8. The CDR3 loop spans 16 amino acids. In germline, CDR1 is SGHRS, CDR2 YFSETQ. This CDR3 is CASSKSSGTVQETQYF. The CDR3 coding sequence is TGCGCCAGCAGCAAATCTAGCGGGACGGTCCAAGAGACCCAGTACTTC.

For this clonotype: A single base separates this from a much larger clone, so it may be a read error. V and J are TRBV11-3 and TRBJ2-7; possibly TRBD2 for D (7 bases). CDR1 is SGHNT and CDR2 is YENEEA in the germline V gene. This CDR3 contains 15 residues. CDR3 sequence reads: CAGSLVGGPSYEQYF. CDR3 coding DNA: TGTGCCGGCAGCTTGGTGGGGGGGCCGTCCTACGAGCAGTACTTC.

At least ten counts were recorded for this clonotype. This chain joins TRBV11-3 and TRBJ1-1; possible D gene TRBD1, 6 bases. Deletions cut 5 bases from V and 4 bases from J, with 14 bases between. Germline loops: CDR1 SGHNT, CDR2 YENEEA. The CDR3 is made up of 14 amino acids. CDR3 residues: CASSLEGGGTEAFF. Here the CDR3 DNA reads TGTGCCAGCAGCCTGGAGGGGGGAGGCACTGAAGCTTTCTTT.

This clonotype was detected a few times. The chain recombines TRBV5-6 with TRBJ1-5, with D possibly matching TRBD1 (6 bases). V was shortened by 1 base and J by 7 bases, with 12 bases between the two germline ends. The germline gives CDR1 SGHDT, CDR2 YYEEEE. CDR3 length equals 14 residues. The chain's CDR3 is CASSLWQGMQPQHF. CDR3 nucleotide sequence: TGTGCCAGCAGCTTGTGGCAGGGGATGCAGCCCCAGCATTTT. Full variable domain (rest looked up from reference TRBV5-6 and TRBJ1-5): DAGVTQSPTHLIKTRGQQVTLRCSPKSGHDTVSWYQQALGQGPQFIFQYYEEEERQRGNFPDRFSGHQFPNYSSELNVNALLLGDSALYLCASSLWQGMQPQHFGDGTRLSIL.

This clonotype is deemed medium-sized. V and J are TRBV5-1 and TRBJ1-2; 8 bases are shared with TRBD1. The CDR3 runs to 17 residues. Losses at the gene ends were 4 bases for V and 0 bases for J; bases not matched to a gene: 11. CDR1 and CDR2 (germline): SGHRS, YFSETQ. For the CDR3, the DNA is TGCGCCAGCAGCCCGAATCCGGGACAGGCGACTAACTATGGCTACACCTTC. Its protein product is CASSPNPGQATNYGYTF.

In its sample, this clonotype is medium-sized. The chain employs TRBV3-1 and TRBJ2-5; TRBD2 might be the D (5 bases). V dropped 2 bases and J dropped 1 base, with 8 bases sitting between them. CDR3 size: 14 residues. Germline values: CDR1 LGHDT, CDR2 YNNKEL (reference sequence). In DNA form, the CDR3 reads TGTGCCAGCAGCCAAAACGGACTCCAAGAGACCCAGTACTTC. It translates to CASSQNGLQETQYF.

The rearrangement joins TRBV20-1 to TRBJ1-1, with D uncertain. The CDR3 spans 12 residues. Per the germline V gene, CDR1 is DFQATT and CDR2 is SNEGSKA (reference sequence). V was trimmed by 3 bases and J by 1 base, leaving 6 bases between them. CDR3 sequence: CSARFQNTEAFF. Here the CDR3 DNA reads TGCAGTGCTAGGTTCCAGAACACTGAAGCTTTCTTT.

The chain is built from TRBV3-1 and TRBJ2-7; D is possibly TRBD1 (6 bases). Trimming left V 4 bases short and J 9 bases short, with 19 bases between. CDR3 length: 14 residues. The germline V gene encodes CDR1 LGHDT and CDR2 YNNKEL (reference sequence). The CDR3 bases are TGTGCCAGCAGCCGCACGGACAGTTTCTCGACGCAGTACTTC. This gives the protein CASSRTDSFSTQYF.

This clonotype was seen at least ten times. The rearrangement uses TRBV20-1 and TRBJ2-7; 7 nucleotides align to TRBD2. V shed 1 base, J shed 4 bases, and the junction held 13 bases outside the gene matches. Germline loops: CDR1 DFQATT, CDR2 SNEGSKA (reference sequence). The CDR3 sequence is 16 residues long. CDR3 loop: CSARGLAAGPSYEQYF. The CDR3 DNA sequence: TGCAGTGCTAGAGGTCTAGCGGCTGGGCCCTCTTACGAGCAGTACTTC.

The table lists this clonotype with a few counts. V and J are TRBV12-3 or TRBV12-4 and TRBJ2-1, with D possibly TRBD2 on 6 matching bases. V gave up 2 bases and J gave up 10 bases, with 6 bases separating them. The CDR3 loop spans 11 amino acids. CDR3 loop: CASSLRGEQFF. The CDR3, as DNA: TGTGCCAGCAGTTTACGGGGGGAGCAGTTCTTC.

This clonotype was seen a few times. No conserved phenylalanine or tryptophan is present at the end of the CDR3, so a read error is the likely explanation. The chain has TRBV7-3 and TRBJ2-3; weak D call: TRBD2 (6 bases). V was pared by 6 bases and J by 0 bases, with 10 bases between. Per the germline V gene, CDR1 is SGHTA and CDR2 is FQGTGA. The CDR3 totals 14 residues. CDR3 in amino acids: CASRAGTSTDTQYS. The CDR3 nucleotides are TGTGCCAGCAGGGCCGGGACTAGCACAGATACGCAGTATTCT.

This chain joins TRBV2 and TRBJ1-2; D not certain. Per germline, CDR1 SNHLY and CDR2 FYNNEI. The CDR3 contains 12 residues. Trimming shortened V by 5 bases and J by 5 bases, and 9 bases separated the two germline ends. CDR3 loop: CASSPGSYGYTF. The CDR3 DNA reads as TGTGCCAGCAGTCCTGGGTCTTATGGCTACACCTTC.

With respect to this clonotype: This may be a read error: a much more frequent sequence differs by one nucleotide. The rearrangement links TRBV28 to TRBJ1-3, with D possibly matching TRBD1 (5 bases). This CDR3 region has 17 residues. Germline CDR1 is MDHEN and CDR2 is SYDVKM. The CDR3 DNA follows: TGTGCCAGCGGTTTACTCCCCGGGACCTCGTCGGGAAACACCATATATTTT. Translated: CASGLLPGTSSGNTIYF.

This clonotype appeared many times. This chain uses TRBV12-3 or TRBV12-4 with TRBJ2-1, with D unresolved. The CDR3 is 11 amino acids. V lost 4 bases to trimming and J lost 2 bases, with 0 bases between them. The CDR3 sequence: CASSSYNEQFF. The CDR3 nucleotides read TGTGCCAGCAGTTCCTACAATGAGCAGTTCTTC.

A note on this clonotype: This may come from a read error, since a much larger clone is one base off. The chain employs TRBV5-1 and TRBJ2-1; D might be TRBD1 or TRBD2, each matching 5 bases. CDR1 SGHRS and CDR2 YFSETQ come from the germline V gene. The CDR3 consists of 15 residues. CDR3: CASSPPGAGEGEQCF. DNA for the CDR3: TGCGCCAGCAGCCCCCCCGGGGCCGGGGAAGGTGAGCAGTGCTTC. Variable domain in full (rest from reference TRBV5-1 and TRBJ2-1): KAGVTQTPRYLIKTRGQQVTLSCSPISGHRSVSWYQQTPGQGLQFLFEYFSETQRNKGNFPGRFSGRQFSNSRSEMNVSTLELGDSALYLCASSPPGAGEGEQCFGPGTRLTVL.

In this sample, this clonotype turned up many times. V is TRBV5-1 and J is TRBJ2-1; 13 nucleotides match TRBD2. The ends lost 4 bases at V and 5 bases at J; junction bases unmatched: 9. There are 17 residues in the CDR3. Germline values: CDR1 SGHRS, CDR2 YFSETQ. This CDR3 reads CASSGGTSGIFDNEQFF. Written as DNA, the CDR3 is TGCGCCAGCAGCGGCGGGACTAGCGGGATATTCGACAATGAGCAGTTCTTC. The full variable domain, in which reference TRBV5-1 and TRBJ2-1 provide the parts outside the CDR3, is KAGVTQTPRYLIKTRGQQVTLSCSPISGHRSVSWYQQTPGQGLQFLFEYFSETQRNKGNFPGRFSGRQFSNSRSEMNVSTLELGDSALYLCASSGGTSGIFDNEQFFGPGTRLTVL.

This clonotype was observed at least ten times. The CDR3 coding sequence is TGTGCCAGCAGCACCGGGACAGGTCACAATGAGCAGTTCTTC. Translation: CASSTGTGHNEQFF. The rearrangement uses TRBV12-3 or TRBV12-4 and TRBJ2-1; 8 positions match TRBD1. The V and J ends lost 6 bases and 5 bases, in that order; junction bases with no gene match: 6. The CDR3 has 14 residues.

In its sample, this clonotype ranks as medium-sized. The CDR3 sequence is CASSYLANTEAFF. The CDR3, as DNA: TGTGCCAGCAGTTATCTTGCGAACACTGAAGCTTTCTTT. This sequence joins TRBV6-2 or TRBV6-3 and TRBJ1-1; D is unresolved. The CDR3 extends over 13 amino acids. CDR1 and CDR2 (germline): MNHEY, SVGEGT. V lost 3 bases and J 1 base, leaving 6 bases between the germline ends.

This clonotype is judged medium-sized (0.01 to 0.1%). The V call is TRBV5-1, the J call TRBJ1-1, with no clear D. V was trimmed by 4 bases and J by 3 bases, leaving 13 bases between them. The CDR3 has 14 amino acids. Germline V gives CDR1 SGHRS, CDR2 YFSETQ. The CDR3 spells CASSRAPGDTEAFF. Here the CDR3 DNA reads TGCGCCAGCAGCCGGGCCCCAGGTGACACTGAAGCTTTCTTT.

By share, this clonotype ranks as medium-sized. V gene TRBV7-2 combines with J gene TRBJ1-6; 8 bases match TRBD1. The CDR3 loop spans 16 amino acids. With 6 bases clipped from V and 8 bases from J, the junction kept 12 bases outside the gene matches. CDR1 is SGHTA, CDR2 FQGNSA, per germline. CDR3 nucleotides: TGTGCCAGCAGTCGCATTCCGGGACAGGTCGATTCACCCCTCCACTTT. The encoded protein is CASSRIPGQVDSPLHF.

The J gene is TRBJ2-1, the V gene TRBV30, with 7 bases matching TRBD2. This CDR3 is 15 amino acids long. The V and J ends lost 2 bases and 0 bases, in that order; junction bases with no gene match: 4. Germline loops: CDR1 GTSNPN, CDR2 SVGIG (reference sequence). CDR3: CAWSRLAASYNEQFF. In nucleotides, the CDR3 is TGTGCCTGGAGTAGGCTAGCGGCCTCCTACAATGAGCAGTTCTTC.

The table lists this clonotype with many counts. V gene TRBV14 combines with J gene TRBJ2-5, with D unresolved. CDR1 is SGHDN, CDR2 FVKESK, per germline. This CDR3 is 14 amino acids long. The V gene lost 0 bases and the J gene lost 2 bases, with 7 bases spanning the gap. The CDR3 nucleotides read TGTGCCAGCAGCCAAGAACGGATTCAAGAGACCCAGTACTTC. Translating gives CASSQERIQETQYF.

V and J are TRBV5-6 and TRBJ1-1; 11 bases are shared with TRBD1. In germline, CDR1 is SGHDT, CDR2 YYEEEE. The CDR3 spans 16 residues. J lost 1 base, V lost 10 bases, and 12 bases had no gene match. This chain's CDR3 is CAGGLFGTGGNTEAFF. The CDR3 DNA reads TGTGCCGGCGGCTTGTTTGGGACAGGGGGGAACACTGAAGCTTTCTTT.

In its sample, this clonotype was seen a few times. The chain uses TRBV7-8 and TRBJ1-4; unclear D gene. Trimming removed 5 bases from V and 5 bases from J, with 9 bases in between. The germline CDR1 and CDR2 sequences are SGHVS and FQNEAQ. The CDR3 has 13 residues. The CDR3 DNA reads TGTGCCAGCAGCCCGTTGGGGAATGAAAAACTGTTTTTT. This gives the protein CASSPLGNEKLFF.